This T cell receptor beta chain was sequenced in a study of T cell repertoires in cytomegalovirus infection. The germline gives CDR1 SEHNR, CDR2 FQNEAQ (reference sequence). The CDR3 totals 11 residues. V lost 5 bases and J lost 9, with 10 bases in between. There are a few counts of this clonotype. TCRdb fed the reads into MiXCR, producing one record per CDR3 protein. The data contain 270,000 or so distinct CDR3 sequences, 15% to 20% of them singletons. The chain is built from TRBV7-9 and TRBJ1-1; a possible D gene is TRBD1 (6 bases). The source material was CD8+ T cells from PBMCs. The sequence derives from a human donor in good health (CMV status not recorded). Some clones in this sample may be carry-over from other donors' samples. The CDR3: CASSPDRKAFF. Here the CDR3 DNA reads TGTGCCAGCAGCCCCGACAGGAAAGCTTTCTTT.